This is a list of T cell receptor beta chains from one sample in a study of blood T cell repertoires in COVID-19. Profiled with immunoSEQ multiplex PCR; TCRdb holds only in-frame clones, not every one. The table includes more than 95,000 clones, about nine tenths detected once. Sample: peripheral blood. All receptors come from a man over 45 with acute or convalescent COVID-19. CDR3s leave out the opening cysteine and the closing phenylalanine or tryptophan.

cdr3_aa j_call v_call
ASSATSGSTGTQY TRBJ2-3 TRBV6-5
ASSQGPGTGGRETQY TRBJ2-5 TRBV4-2
AISEARQGNSEAF TRBJ1-1 TRBV10-3
ASSFPQGGAGIDTQY TRBJ2-3 TRBV11-2
ASSLGLVGNTDTQY TRBJ2-3 TRBV5-1
ATRGGHTEAF TRBJ1-1 TRBV12-3/TRBV12-4
ASSQVTGDYEQY TRBJ2-7 TRBV4-1
AISGRGGTGGDGYT TRBJ1-2 TRBV10-3
ASSQEIYVGAAYEQY TRBJ2-7 TRBV4-1
ASSRGLAGYEQY TRBJ2-7 TRBV6-5
ASSSGQGNTGELF TRBJ2-2 TRBV5-1
ASSLTGGDSPLH TRBJ1-6 TRBV5-1
ASSPGTGSRSGYGYT TRBJ1-2 TRBV28
ASSESRGSYTEAF TRBJ1-1 TRBV25-1
ASSIRGLAGNEQF TRBJ2-1 TRBV9
ATSRDVATKFEQF TRBJ2-1 TRBV15
ASSSLNRGELAKNIQY TRBJ2-4 TRBV27
ATSDPSSGSSGTQY TRBJ2-3 TRBV24-1
ASNGHHTQPQH TRBJ1-5 TRBV19
ASALESGSGNEQF TRBJ2-1 TRBV21-1
ASSPRGGRTAVTGELF TRBJ2-2 TRBV4-1
ASSPAQYEQY TRBJ2-7 TRBV18
ATSRAPPGTGAYEQF TRBJ2-1 TRBV15
ASSYAGTSGRSSYEQY TRBJ2-7 TRBV6-2/TRBV6-3
ASSISRYPRETQY TRBJ2-5 TRBV19
ASSPPGLSIQY TRBJ2-4 TRBV28
ASSLRAGVTGELF TRBJ2-2 TRBV5-4
ASSRTGAKKEETQY TRBJ2-5 TRBV3-1/TRBV3-2
ASSNRGLRETQY TRBJ2-5 TRBV6-6
ASSDWERGTQGNEKLF TRBJ1-4 TRBV25-1
ASSLRLAHEQF TRBJ2-1 TRBV3-1/TRBV3-2
ASSQNLAGVGYEQY TRBJ2-7 TRBV3-1/TRBV3-2
ASRLAESYNEQF TRBJ2-1 TRBV2
ATSGRDRGRNEQF TRBJ2-1 TRBV15
ASSRLAGGTNTGELF TRBJ2-2 TRBV6-4
ASSLRANEQF TRBJ2-1 TRBV27
ASTLQGARSPLH TRBJ1-6 TRBV28
ASSLTGTGTGEQY TRBJ2-7 TRBV27
ASPGLFHNEQF TRBJ2-1 TRBV10-1
ASSLYRDNEQF TRBJ2-1 TRBV28
ASSLVAGGPIDTQY TRBJ2-3 TRBV13
ASSLGRQGRNTIY TRBJ1-3 TRBV5-1